Described below is a single T cell receptor beta chain sequence and its context. What it binds is unknown. These data come from a study of post-analysis software for immune sequencing data. Study summary: Recorded disease courses covered relapsing-remitting, secondary progressive and progressive-relapsing multiple sclerosis. Some patients had no subtype annotation. The study's findings and limits: The five TRBV segments detected at higher frequency in patients than in controls included TRBV5-6, TRBV5-1 and TRBV20-1. Under F measure analysis, samples from one preparation batch co-clustered strongly. Controls showed significantly higher normalized Chao1 diversity than did multiple sclerosis patients.

The CDR3 consists of 14 residues. The V gene lost 2 bases and the J gene lost 4 bases, with 13 bases spanning the gap. Germline V gene data show CDR1 as SGHRS and CDR2 as YFSETQ. The authors incorporated unique molecular identifiers into the TCR beta cDNA libraries. The T cell input of roughly 1 to 11 million gave 400,000 to 500,000 cDNA molecules. TCRdb redid the calling of the PCR reads with MiXCR, one entry per CDR3 protein. The table has fewer than 850,000 distinct CDR3 sequences, 25% to 30% seen once. The sample comprised blood. The rearrangement links TRBV5-1 to TRBJ2-7; maybe TRBD1 (5 bases). The origin of this receptor is a girl under 18 with multiple sclerosis. CDR3 in DNA: TGCGCCAGCAGCTTTAGCAGGGTAATATACGAGCAGTACTTC. Encoded protein: CASSFSRVIYEQYF.